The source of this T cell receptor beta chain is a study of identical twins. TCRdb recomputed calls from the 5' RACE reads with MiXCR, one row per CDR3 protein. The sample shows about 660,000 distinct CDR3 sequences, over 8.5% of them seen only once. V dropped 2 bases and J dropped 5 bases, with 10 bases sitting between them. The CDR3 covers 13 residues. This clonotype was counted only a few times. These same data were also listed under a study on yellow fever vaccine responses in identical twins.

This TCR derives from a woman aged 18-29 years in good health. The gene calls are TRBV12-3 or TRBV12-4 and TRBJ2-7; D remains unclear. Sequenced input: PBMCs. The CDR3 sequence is CASSLPFQDEQYF. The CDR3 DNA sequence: TGTGCCAGCAGTTTACCCTTTCAGGACGAGCAGTACTTC.